What follows are 3 T cell receptor beta chains derived from one specimen sequenced in a study of blood T cell repertoires in COVID-19. Repertoires were generated with immunoSEQ multiplex PCR, while TCRdb's copy carries only in-frame clones and drops some. The table lists more than 300,000 clones, around 91% of them singletons, with under 3.5% in the top ten. Sequencing was done on a sample of peripheral blood. The receptors derive from a woman aged 18-30 years who had recovered from COVID-19.

This sequence joins TRBV15 and TRBJ2-1; tentatively, D is TRBD2 (6 bases). The ends were cut back, 5 bases at V and 8 bases at J, with 16 bases in the middle. Per germline, CDR1 LNHNV and CDR2 YYDKDF (reference sequence). This CDR3 has 14 amino acids. CDR3 region: CATSARLVTDEQFF. Here the CDR3 DNA reads TGTGCCACCAGCGCACGACTAGTAACGGATGAGCAGTTCTTC.

The rearrangement links TRBV18 to TRBJ1-1, with no clear D. This CDR3 contains 19 residues. Trimming stripped 2 bases from V and 3 bases from J, with 25 bases between. Germline V CDR1 and CDR2: KGHSH, LQKENI. CDR3 region: CASSPSLGATQFTYTEAFF. DNA for the CDR3: TGTGCCAGCTCACCATCGTTGGGAGCCACCCAGTTCACATACACTGAAGCTTTCTTT.

V and J are TRBV30 and TRBJ1-2, with 11 bases identical to TRBD1. The V gene end was trimmed by 4 bases and the J gene end by 8 bases; junction bases not matched to a gene: 6. The CDR3 spans 13 residues. Germline values: CDR1 GTSNPN, CDR2 SVGIG (reference sequence). The DNA of the CDR3 is TGTGCCTGGACGTTCCGGGACAGGGGGGGCTACACCTTC. The encoded protein is CAWTFRDRGGYTF.